This TCR beta chain was recorded in a study of Ad26.COV2.S vaccination and SARS-CoV-2 variants (dated by TCRdb to the early 2020s). With regard to the full study: Donors in the vaccine arm were drawn from COV1001, a phase I-IIa trial of Ad26.COV2.S in healthy adults that was multicentre, randomized, double-blind and placebo-controlled. Ad26.COV2.S was administered intramuscularly at 5 x 10^10 or 1 x 10^11 viral particles, either as a single shot or as two shots given 56 days apart. Sequencing of the TCRbeta repertoire served to evaluate the specificity and breadth of SARS-CoV-2-reactive T cell receptors following Ad26.COV2.S vaccination. A total of 32 samples were included in the TCR-sequenced set, comprising approximately 20 Ad26.COV2.S vaccine recipients, 5 placebo recipients and 8 SARS-CoV-2 convalescent individuals. Trial participants were randomized into five groups of five, in which low-dose or high-dose Ad26.COV2.S was given once or twice, or placebo was given on both occasions. Investigators remained blinded to trial group allocation during experiments and outcome assessment.

What the authors observed across the whole study: The authors noted that total T cell responses may have been underestimated by the TCR breadth and depth analyses. Substantial breadth of spike-specific CD8+ and CD4+ T cell responses was reported after vaccination. Higher spike-specific TCR breadth was observed in Ad26.COV2.S recipients than in placebo recipients (P = 0.0014). Comparing responses between vaccine doses or regimens was not something the study was powered to do. Vaccine and placebo recipients had similar non-spike TCR breadth, a finding consistent with the vaccine containing only spike.

The immunoSEQ Assay was used to sequence TCRbeta CDR3 regions. After extraction, genomic DNA underwent amplification by bias-controlled multiplex PCR, followed by high-throughput sequencing. Per the source publication's procedure: Collapsing and filtering of sequences were performed to quantify the absolute abundance of each unique TCRbeta CDR3 region. Usable DNA was measured by amplifying reference genes present in all nucleated cells, and TCRbeta template counts were normalized to that usable DNA to estimate T cell fraction. Repertoire TCRs were annotated as SARS-CoV-2-specific by exact matching of V gene, CDR3 amino acid sequence and J gene to a known reactive TCR set. The reference SARS-CoV-2 TCR set came from MIRA and was filtered for enrichment in COVID-19-positive ImmuneCODE repertoires, removing public or cross-reactive TCRs. Drawing on the MIRA antigens, annotated TCRs were analysed further at the level of specific ORF or position within ORF. Breadth was defined as the number of annotated unique rearrangements divided by the total number of unique productive rearrangements, and depth was defined as the summed frequency of the annotated unique rearrangements. Group comparisons of TCR breadth used two-sided Wilcoxon rank-sum tests. As stored in TCRdb, this immuneACCESS dataset retains in-frame rearrangements with V and J assigned. A fraction of the clones does not appear; measured against another copy, unresolved V genes explain less than half of the discrepancy, and the remainder lacks a known reason. V and J calls plus clone size are reproduced from that table; the DNA served to infer D and trimming. This sample gives 400,000 to 500,000 clones in total; nearly 90% of them show up just once. The ten largest clones capture about 2.5% of the sample.

Interpreted using the paper, the treatment or condition label stands for: approximately 18 received Ad26.COV2.S at low or high dose, single or two shots; roughly 5 received placebo; per-sample allocation not given. Repertoires of vaccine and placebo recipients were sequenced from samples collected on day 63 after the first injection. Cohort 1b enrolled fewer than 30 adults aged 18-55 years at a single site in Boston, USA, between 29 July and 7 August 2020. As a vaccine, Ad26.COV2.S was a replication-incompetent adenovirus type 26 vector that expressed a prefusion-stabilized SARS-CoV-2 spike protein derived from the original Wuhan strain. From the cysteine up to the phenylalanine, the CDR3 has a length of 13 residues. The retained sequence is limited to the CDR3, 39 bases, with the frame set at the first base. In the germline V gene, CDR1 corresponds to LGHNA and CDR2 to YNFKEQ. V loses 0 bases, J loses 7 bases, and the germline ends lie 6 bases apart.

With regard to this clone: What antigen it recognizes has not been identified. Base qualities were left out, and no much larger clone turns up one base away.

The sequence links TRBV4-2 to TRBJ1-4, with the D gene uncertain. The sample here was peripheral blood, taken in a trial of Ad26.COV2.S vaccine versus placebo. The receptor's source is a person aged 18-65 years who received the Ad26.COV2.S COVID-19 vaccine or a placebo. The nucleotide sequence is TGTGCCAGCAGCCAAGATAATGGTGAAAAACTGTTTTTT. Its coded protein is CASSQDNGEKLFF.